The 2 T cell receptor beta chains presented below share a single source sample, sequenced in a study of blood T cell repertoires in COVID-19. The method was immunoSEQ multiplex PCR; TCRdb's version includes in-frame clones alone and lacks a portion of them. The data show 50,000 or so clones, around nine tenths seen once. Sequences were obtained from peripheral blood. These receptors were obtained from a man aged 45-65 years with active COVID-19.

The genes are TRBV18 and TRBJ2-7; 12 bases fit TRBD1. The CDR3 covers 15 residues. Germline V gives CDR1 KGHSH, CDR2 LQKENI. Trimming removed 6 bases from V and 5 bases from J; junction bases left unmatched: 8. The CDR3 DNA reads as TGTGCCAGCTCCCCCCCCGGGACAGGGGGCCACGAGCAGTACTTC. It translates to CASSPPGTGGHEQYF.

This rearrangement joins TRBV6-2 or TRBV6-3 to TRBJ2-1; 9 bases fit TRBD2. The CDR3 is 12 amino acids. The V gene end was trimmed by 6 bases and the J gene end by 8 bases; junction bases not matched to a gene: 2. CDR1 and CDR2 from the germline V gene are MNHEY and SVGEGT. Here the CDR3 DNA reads TGTGCCAGCAGCCGACTAGCGGATGAGCAGTTCTTC. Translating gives CASSRLADEQFF.